This T cell receptor beta chain came from a study of blood T cell repertoires in COVID-19. Study summary: Donors in the United States, Italy and Spain gave samples during acute or convalescent COVID-19. The cDNA or gDNA used as material had been derived from T cells, B-cell-depleted T cells, or PBMCs.

The V gene's germline CDR1 is SEHNR and CDR2 FQNEAQ (reference sequence). After removal of 5 bases from V and 7 bases from J, the junction contained 8 bases not matched to a gene. The CDR3 has 14 amino acids. The table lists this clone with a few counts. In the source study's methods: How many nucleated cells were present was estimated from reference gene primer amplification. This table comes from immunoSEQ multiplex PCR, and its TCRdb copy is limited to in-frame clones, with some not included. From that table come the V and J calls and clone size; the DNA was used to work out D and trimming. The data contain 150,000 to 200,000 clones, over 70% of them singletons.

The sequenced sample consisted of peripheral blood. The rearrangement links TRBV7-9 to TRBJ1-2; 9 bases line up with TRBD1. The sequence came from a man in his 70s with acute or convalescent COVID-19. CDR3 coding DNA: TGTGCCAGCAGCCCTCAAACAGGGGGCTCTGGCTACACCTTC. It encodes CASSPQTGGSGYTF.